This TCR beta chain was obtained from a study of cytomegalovirus exposure and HLA in healthy donors. Donors showed nominal health when sampled, although they likely had unrecorded immune exposures. Germline values: CDR1 MDHEN, CDR2 SYDVKM. With 1 base removed from V and 0 bases from J, the gap between germline ends came to 9 bases. CDR3 size: 15 residues. On this clone itself: What it binds is unknown.

PCR employed 60 Vbeta and 13 Jbeta primers. Sequencing used immunoSEQ multiplex PCR; TCRdb keeps in-frame clones, though not all of them. The sample carries roughly 77,000 clones, around 10% recorded once. Broader study findings: Investigators reported over 150 TCR beta chains as tied to cytomegalovirus. Per a later analysis, HLA-associated TCR beta chains showed more clonal expansion than other, equally common TCR beta chains.

The genes are TRBV28 and TRBJ1-1, with D uncertain. The specimen sequenced was PBMCs. The TCR comes from a man aged 55 to 70 in good health and CMV-seropositive. The CDR3 sequence is CASSLSTGMNTEAFF. CDR3 DNA sequence: TGTGCCAGCAGTTTATCCACGGGTATGAACACTGAAGCTTTCTTT.